This is a list of T cell receptor beta chains from one sample in a study of T-cell memory formation after mild COVID-19. One entry per CDR3 protein, called by TCRdb with MiXCR from the 5' RACE reads. The data hold about 210,000 distinct CDR3 sequences, with roughly a tenth observed a single time. Sequenced material: PBMCs or a T cell subset sorted from them (not recorded which). These TCRs come from a man aged 18 to 29 who had mild COVID-19 (a few samples of this study predate the infection). Cell type and time point are not known. Each CDR3 is given with its conserved first and last residue. The D gene is left open where the match is weak. Some rows mark clone size as missing; the rest say once, few, many or name a class of expanded clone.

CDR3 DNA	CDR3 protein	V gene	J gene	D gene	CDR3 length	clone size
TGTGCCAGCAGCTTAGCGGCGGGGTACACAGATACGCAGTATTTT	CASSLAAGYTDTQYF	TRBV7-2	TRBJ2-3	NA	15	NA
TGTGCCACCAGCAGAGGGGGGACAGGGGGCGCGAACACTGAAGCTTTCTTT	CATSRGGTGGANTEAFF	TRBV15	TRBJ1-1	TRBD1	17	few
TGCGCCAGCAGCCCCCTGGACGGGGGGACCCAGTACTTC	CASSPLDGGTQYF	TRBV4-3	TRBJ2-5	NA	13	NA
TGCGCCAGCAGATTCGGACCCAGAAGGAATCAGCCCCAGCATTTT	CASRFGPRRNQPQHF	TRBV5-1	TRBJ1-5	NA	15	once
TGTGCCAGCAGTTACTCGAGACAGGGCTATGGCTACACCTTC	CASSYSRQGYGYTF	TRBV6-5	TRBJ1-2	TRBD1	14	few
TGTGCCAGCAGCTTAGTTCCAGCGGGGGCTACGAACACCGGGGAGCTGTTTTTT	CASSLVPAGATNTGELFF	TRBV7-8	TRBJ2-2	TRBD2	18	few
TGTGCCAGCAATGAAGCGGGGCCTTACAATGAGCAGTTCTTC	CASNEAGPYNEQFF	TRBV28	TRBJ2-1	TRBD2	14	many
TGTGCCAGCACCCCGGGGGCACAAGAGACCCAGTACTTC	CASTPGAQETQYF	TRBV28	TRBJ2-5	NA	13	few
TGTGCCAGCAGTCCCTGGGACAGGCTGAACACTGAAGCTTTCTTT	CASSPWDRLNTEAFF	TRBV12-3/TRBV12-4	TRBJ1-1	TRBD1	15	NA
TGTGCCACCAGCAGAGATTGGGGGTCCGACGAGCAGTACTTC	CATSRDWGSDEQYF	TRBV15	TRBJ2-7	NA	14	NA
TGCGCCAGCAGCGCAAGAAGTGGCCCAGGGAACTATGGCTACACCTTC	CASSARSGPGNYGYTF	TRBV5-1	TRBJ1-2	NA	16	few
TGTGCCAGCAGCCGGGTAGGGGTTGGGAGGACCGGGGAGCTGTTTTTT	CASSRVGVGRTGELFF	TRBV2	TRBJ2-2	NA	16	NA
TGTGCCAGCAGCCACATACGACTAGCGGGGAGGTCAGATACGCAGTATTTT	CASSHIRLAGRSDTQYF	TRBV14	TRBJ2-3	TRBD2	17	NA
TGTGCCAGCAGCCCCGTGAGGGGTCCCGGGGAGCTGTTTTTT	CASSPVRGPGELFF	TRBV7-2	TRBJ2-2	NA	14	few
TGCGCCAGCAGCACTGGACTAGCGGCTTCCTACGAGCAGTACTTC	CASSTGLAASYEQYF	TRBV5-1	TRBJ2-7	TRBD2	15	many
TGTGCCAGCAGCCATGGCGGGGCCGAGCAGTACTTC	CASSHGGAEQYF	TRBV3-1	TRBJ2-7	NA	12	NA
TGTGCCAGCAGCTTAGGACTAGCGGGGAGCACAGATACGCAGTATTTT	CASSLGLAGSTDTQYF	TRBV7-7	TRBJ2-3	TRBD2	16	many
TGTGCCAGCAGCGGACACCAAGGGGAGACCCAGTACTTC	CASSGHQGETQYF	TRBV7-2	TRBJ2-5	NA	13	NA
TGCGCCAGCAGCTTTATGACAGGGGCGACAGATACGCAGTATTTT	CASSFMTGATDTQYF	TRBV5-1	TRBJ2-3	TRBD1	15	few
TGCGCCAGCACCCAACGCCCGGGACCGGACGGGGAGCTGTTTTTT	CASTQRPGPDGELFF	TRBV5-1	TRBJ2-2	NA	15	NA
TGCGCCAGCAGCTCAGGACTAGTCATAGATACGCAGTATTTT	CASSSGLVIDTQYF	TRBV5-1	TRBJ2-3	TRBD2	14	NA
TGTGCCAGCAGTCCGCAGACAGACTTAGGCACTGAAGCTTTCTTT	CASSPQTDLGTEAFF	TRBV12-3/TRBV12-4	TRBJ1-1	NA	15	few
TGCAGCGTCGGAACCGGGACAGGGTCAGCAGATACGCAGTATTTT	CSVGTGTGSADTQYF	TRBV29-1	TRBJ2-3	TRBD1	15	NA
TGTGCCAGCTCACCACAATCCCGGGGGGCTCTCACTGAAGCTTTCTTT	CASSPQSRGALTEAFF	TRBV18	TRBJ1-1	NA	16	NA
TGTGCCAGCACCTTGGACAGGGCGGAGACCCAGTACTTC	CASTLDRAETQYF	TRBV7-6	TRBJ2-5	TRBD1	13	many
TGTGCCAGCAGCTTTGGGCGGGGCACTGAAGCTTTCTTT	CASSFGRGTEAFF	TRBV7-2	TRBJ1-1	NA	13	NA
TGTGCCAGCAGTTTAGTAGGGAAGGGGGATACGCAGTATTTT	CASSLVGKGDTQYF	TRBV27	TRBJ2-3	NA	14	NA
TGCGCCAGTTCTCCCGGACAAGGGCCGAATCAGCCCCAGCATTTT	CASSPGQGPNQPQHF	TRBV4-3	TRBJ1-5	NA	15	NA
TGTGCCACCGCAAGGGACCCTTCGTTCGATACGCAGTATTTT	CATARDPSFDTQYF	TRBV3-1	TRBJ2-3	NA	14	many
TGTGCCAGCAGCGCGACAGGCCATCAGCCCCAGCATTTT	CASSATGHQPQHF	TRBV12-3/TRBV12-4	TRBJ1-5	NA	13	few